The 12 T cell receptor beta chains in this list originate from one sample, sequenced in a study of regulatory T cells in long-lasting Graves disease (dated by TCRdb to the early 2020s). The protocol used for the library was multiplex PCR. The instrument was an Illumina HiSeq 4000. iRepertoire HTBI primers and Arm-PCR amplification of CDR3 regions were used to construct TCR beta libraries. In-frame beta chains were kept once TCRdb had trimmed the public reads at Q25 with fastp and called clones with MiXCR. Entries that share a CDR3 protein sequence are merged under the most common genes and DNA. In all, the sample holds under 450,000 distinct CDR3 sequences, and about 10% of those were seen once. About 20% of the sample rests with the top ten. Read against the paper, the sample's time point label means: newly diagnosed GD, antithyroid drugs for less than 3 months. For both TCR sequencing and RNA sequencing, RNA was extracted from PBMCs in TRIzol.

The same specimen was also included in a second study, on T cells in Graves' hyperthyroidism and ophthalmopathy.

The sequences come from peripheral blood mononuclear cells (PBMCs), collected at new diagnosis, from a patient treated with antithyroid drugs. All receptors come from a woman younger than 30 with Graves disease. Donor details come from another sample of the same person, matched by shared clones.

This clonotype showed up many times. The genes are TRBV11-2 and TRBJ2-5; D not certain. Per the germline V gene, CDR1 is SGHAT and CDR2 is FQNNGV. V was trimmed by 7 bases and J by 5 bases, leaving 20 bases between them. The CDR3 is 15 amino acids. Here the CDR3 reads CASTWRLTLWETQYF. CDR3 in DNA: TGTGCCAGCACCTGGCGGCTGACGCTATGGGAGACCCAGTACTTC.

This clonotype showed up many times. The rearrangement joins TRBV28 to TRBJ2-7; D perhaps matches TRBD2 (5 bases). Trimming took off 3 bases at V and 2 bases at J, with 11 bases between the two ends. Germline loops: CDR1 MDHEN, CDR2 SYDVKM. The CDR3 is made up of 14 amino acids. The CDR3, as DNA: TGTGCCAGCAGTTTTAGCGAGAATCCCTACGAGCAGTACTTC. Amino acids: CASSFSENPYEQYF.

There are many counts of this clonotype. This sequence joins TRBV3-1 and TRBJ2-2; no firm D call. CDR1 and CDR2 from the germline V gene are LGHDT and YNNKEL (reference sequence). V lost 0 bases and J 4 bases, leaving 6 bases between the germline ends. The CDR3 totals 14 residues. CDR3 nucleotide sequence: TGTGCCAGCAGCCAAGATCGGCCCACCGGGGAGCTGTTTTTT. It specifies CASSQDRPTGELFF.

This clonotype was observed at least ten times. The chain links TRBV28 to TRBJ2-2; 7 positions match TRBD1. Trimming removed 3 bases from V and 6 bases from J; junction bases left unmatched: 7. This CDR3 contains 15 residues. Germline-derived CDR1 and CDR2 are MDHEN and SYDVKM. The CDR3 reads CASSFPETGPGELFF. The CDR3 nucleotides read TGTGCCAGCAGTTTCCCAGAGACAGGGCCCGGGGAGCTGTTTTTT. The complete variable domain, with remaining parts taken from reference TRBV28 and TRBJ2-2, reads DVKVTQSSRYLVKRTGEKVFLECVQDMDHENMFWYRQDPGLGLRLIYFSYDVKMKEKGDIPEGYSVSREKKERFSLILESASTNQTSMYLCASSFPETGPGELFFGEGSRLTVL.

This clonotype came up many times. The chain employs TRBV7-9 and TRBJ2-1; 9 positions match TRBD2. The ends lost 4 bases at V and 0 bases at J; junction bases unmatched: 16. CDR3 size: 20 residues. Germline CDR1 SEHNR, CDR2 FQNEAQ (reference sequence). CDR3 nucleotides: TGTGCCAGCAGCTCCTTGCGGGAGGGCCTGGGCGAAAGCTCCTACAATGAGCAGTTCTTC. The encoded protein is CASSSLREGLGESSYNEQFF.

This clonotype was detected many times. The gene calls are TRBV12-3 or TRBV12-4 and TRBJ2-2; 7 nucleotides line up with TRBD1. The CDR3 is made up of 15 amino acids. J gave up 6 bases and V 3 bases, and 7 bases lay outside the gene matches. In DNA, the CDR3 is TGTGCCAGCAGTTTGGTGACAGGGTTGGCCGGGGAGCTGTTTTTT. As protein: CASSLVTGLAGELFF.

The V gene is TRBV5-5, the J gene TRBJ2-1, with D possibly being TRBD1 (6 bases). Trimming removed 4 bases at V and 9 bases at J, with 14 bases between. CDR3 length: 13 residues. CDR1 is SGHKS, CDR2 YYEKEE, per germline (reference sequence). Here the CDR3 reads CASSAPGAGEQFF. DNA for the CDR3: TGTGCCAGCAGCGCCCCAGGGGCCGGTGAGCAGTTCTTC. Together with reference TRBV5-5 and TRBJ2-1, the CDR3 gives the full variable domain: DAGVTQSPTHLIKTRGQQVTLRCSPISGHKSVSWYQQVLGQGPQFIFQYYEKEERGRGNFPDRFSARQFPNYSSELNVNALLLGDSALYLCASSAPGAGEQFFGPGTRLTVL.

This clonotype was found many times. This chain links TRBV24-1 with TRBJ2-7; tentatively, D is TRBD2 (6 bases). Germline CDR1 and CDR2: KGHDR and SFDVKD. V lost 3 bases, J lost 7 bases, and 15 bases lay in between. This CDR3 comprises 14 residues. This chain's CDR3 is CATSDPEVRGEQYF. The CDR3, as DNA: TGTGCCACCAGTGATCCCGAGGTCCGGGGGGAGCAGTACTTC.

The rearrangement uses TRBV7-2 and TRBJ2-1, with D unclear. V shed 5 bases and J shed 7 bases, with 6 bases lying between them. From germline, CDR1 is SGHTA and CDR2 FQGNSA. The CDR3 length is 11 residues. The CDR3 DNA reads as TGTGCCAGCAGCCCGGCTAATGAGCAGTTCTTC. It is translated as CASSPANEQFF.

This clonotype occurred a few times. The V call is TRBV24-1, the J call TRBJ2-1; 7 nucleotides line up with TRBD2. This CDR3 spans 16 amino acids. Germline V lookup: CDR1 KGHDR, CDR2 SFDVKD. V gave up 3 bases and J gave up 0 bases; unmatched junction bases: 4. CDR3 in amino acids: CATSDPRGSSYNEQFF. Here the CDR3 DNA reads TGTGCCACCAGTGATCCGCGGGGGTCCTCCTACAATGAGCAGTTCTTC.

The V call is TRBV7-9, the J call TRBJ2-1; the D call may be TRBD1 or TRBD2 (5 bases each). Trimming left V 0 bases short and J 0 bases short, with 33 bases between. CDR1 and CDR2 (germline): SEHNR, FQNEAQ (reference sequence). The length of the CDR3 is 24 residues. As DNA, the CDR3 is TGTGCCAGCAGCTTAGCCTTCCCGGGGAAGACAGTGGCCCCCGGCCGGCTCTCCTACAATGAGCAGTTCTTC. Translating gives CASSLAFPGKTVAPGRLSYNEQFF.

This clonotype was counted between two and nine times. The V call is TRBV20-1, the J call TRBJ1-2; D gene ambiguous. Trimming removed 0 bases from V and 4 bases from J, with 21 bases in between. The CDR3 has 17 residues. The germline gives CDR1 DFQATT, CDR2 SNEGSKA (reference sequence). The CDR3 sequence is CSARDLDIYVPRYGYTF. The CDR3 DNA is TGCAGTGCTAGAGATCTCGATATCTACGTCCCCCGCTATGGCTACACCTTC.